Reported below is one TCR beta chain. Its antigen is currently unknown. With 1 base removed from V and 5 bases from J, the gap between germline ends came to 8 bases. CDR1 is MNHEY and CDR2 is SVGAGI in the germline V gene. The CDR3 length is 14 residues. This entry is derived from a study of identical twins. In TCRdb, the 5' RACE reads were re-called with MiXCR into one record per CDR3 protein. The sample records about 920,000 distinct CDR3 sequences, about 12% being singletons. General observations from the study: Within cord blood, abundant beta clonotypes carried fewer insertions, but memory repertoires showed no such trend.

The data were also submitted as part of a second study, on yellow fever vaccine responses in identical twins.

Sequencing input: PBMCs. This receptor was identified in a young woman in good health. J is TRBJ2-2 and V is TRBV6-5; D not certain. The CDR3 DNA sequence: TGTGCCAGCAGTTACTTTGGCCTTACCGGGGAGCTGTTTTTT. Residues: CASSYFGLTGELFF.